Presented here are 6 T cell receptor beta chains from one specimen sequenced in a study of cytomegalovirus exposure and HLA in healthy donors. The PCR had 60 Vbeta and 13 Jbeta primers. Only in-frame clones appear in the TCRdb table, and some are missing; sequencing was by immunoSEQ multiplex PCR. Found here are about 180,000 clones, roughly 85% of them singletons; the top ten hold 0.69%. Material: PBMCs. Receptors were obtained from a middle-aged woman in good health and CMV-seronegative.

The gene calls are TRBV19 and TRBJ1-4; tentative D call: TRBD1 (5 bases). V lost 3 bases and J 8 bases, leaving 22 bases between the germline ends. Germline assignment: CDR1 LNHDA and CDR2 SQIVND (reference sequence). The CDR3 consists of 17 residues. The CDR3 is CASSIATHRSKPEKLFF. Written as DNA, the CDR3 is TGTGCCAGTAGTATCGCGACTCACAGGTCTAAGCCCGAAAAACTGTTTTTT.

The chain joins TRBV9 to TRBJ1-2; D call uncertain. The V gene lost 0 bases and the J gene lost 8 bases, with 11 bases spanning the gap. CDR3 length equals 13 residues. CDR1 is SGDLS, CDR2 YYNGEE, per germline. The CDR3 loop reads CASSVGGLGGYTF. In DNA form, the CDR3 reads TGTGCCAGCAGCGTAGGAGGGCTTGGGGGCTACACCTTC.

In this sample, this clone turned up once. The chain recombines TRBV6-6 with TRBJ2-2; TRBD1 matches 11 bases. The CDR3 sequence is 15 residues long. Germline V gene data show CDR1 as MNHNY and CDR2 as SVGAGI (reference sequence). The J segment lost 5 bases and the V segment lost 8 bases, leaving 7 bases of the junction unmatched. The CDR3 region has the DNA TGTGCCAGCGGATTGGACAGGGGGCGAACCGGGGAGCTGTTTTTT. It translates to CASGLDRGRTGELFF.

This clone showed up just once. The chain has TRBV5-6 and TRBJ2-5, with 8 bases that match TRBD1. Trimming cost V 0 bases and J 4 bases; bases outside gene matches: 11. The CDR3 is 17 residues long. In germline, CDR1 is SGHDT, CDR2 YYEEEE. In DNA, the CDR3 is TGTGCCAGCAGCTTGGAGGTGACAGGGGCGAAGGGAGAGACCCAGTACTTC. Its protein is CASSLEVTGAKGETQYF.

The CDR3 protein is CASRDDRAQETQYF. DNA of the CDR3: TGTGCCAGCAGAGACGACAGGGCCCAAGAGACCCAGTACTTC. J is TRBJ2-5 and V is TRBV28; 7 bases map to TRBD1. The CDR3 has 14 amino acids. Trimming removed 6 bases from V and 1 base from J; junction bases left unmatched: 5. The germline V gene encodes CDR1 MDHEN and CDR2 SYDVKM.

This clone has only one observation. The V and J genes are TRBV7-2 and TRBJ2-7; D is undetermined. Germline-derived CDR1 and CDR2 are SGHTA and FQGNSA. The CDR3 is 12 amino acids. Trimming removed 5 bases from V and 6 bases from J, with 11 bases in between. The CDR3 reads CASSPTVSEQYF. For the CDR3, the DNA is TGTGCCAGCAGCCCTACAGTCTCCGAGCAGTACTTC.